Shown below are 30 T cell receptor beta chains from a single sample sequenced in a study of blood T cell repertoires in COVID-19. TCRdb's copy holds only in-frame clones and misses some; the assay was immunoSEQ multiplex PCR. The sample contains fewer than 300,000 clones, 75% to 95% of which appear only once. The sequencing sample was made of peripheral blood. All receptors come from a young adult with COVID-19, enrolled during active disease.

The chain couples TRBV6-6 to TRBJ2-5, with D maybe TRBD1 (5 bases). V was cut by 5 bases and J by 0 bases, with 10 bases left in between. Germline V gene data show CDR1 as MNHNY and CDR2 as SVGAGI (reference sequence). The CDR3 length is 14 residues. CDR3 bases: TGTGCCAGCAGTGCCAGGGTTAACCAAGAGACCCAGTACTTC. Its protein product is CASSARVNQETQYF.

V usage is TRBV29-1 and J usage is TRBJ1-5; 10 bases fit TRBD1. The V gene's germline CDR1 is SQVTM and CDR2 ANQGSEA. This CDR3 region has 14 residues. Trimming removed 4 bases from V and 5 bases from J; junction bases left unmatched: 5. DNA for the CDR3: TGCAGCGTTGCGACTGGGACAGGGGATCAGCCCCAGCATTTT. This gives the protein CSVATGTGDQPQHF.

This chain joins TRBV29-1 and TRBJ1-2, with 8 bases that match TRBD1. CDR3 length: 13 residues. V shed 7 bases and J 2 bases; nucleotides not matched to a gene: 6. Germline CDR1 SQVTM, CDR2 ANQGSEA. In DNA, the CDR3 is TGCAGCGCTCAGACAGGGGCCAACTATGGCTACACCTTC. Protein product: CSAQTGANYGYTF.

V usage is TRBV29-1 and J usage is TRBJ2-1, with D perhaps TRBD1 (5 bases). The V gene lost 1 base and the J gene lost 4 bases, with 14 bases spanning the gap. CDR1 is SQVTM and CDR2 is ANQGSEA in the germline V gene. The CDR3 is 15 residues long. Here the CDR3 reads CSVEGGPLRYNEQFF. Here the CDR3 DNA reads TGCAGCGTTGAAGGGGGCCCCCTTAGGTACAATGAGCAGTTCTTC.

The rearrangement joins TRBV5-4 to TRBJ2-3; D possibly corresponds to TRBD1 (6 bases). The CDR3 runs to 15 residues. V lost 0 bases to trimming and J lost 2 bases, with 10 bases between them. The germline V gene has CDR1 SGHNT and CDR2 YYREEE (reference sequence). In DNA form, the CDR3 reads TGTGCCAGCAGCTTGGTACAGGGAACCACAGATACGCAGTATTTT. It encodes CASSLVQGTTDTQYF.

The V gene is TRBV9, the J gene TRBJ2-3; no definite D call. Trimming removed 0 bases at V and 5 bases at J, with 7 bases between. The germline gives CDR1 SGDLS, CDR2 YYNGEE. The CDR3 covers 13 residues. CDR3 DNA sequence: TGTGCCAGCAGCGTAGAATCGAGAGATACGCAGTATTTT. It encodes CASSVESRDTQYF.

The chain employs TRBV13 and TRBJ2-1; D is possibly TRBD2 (5 bases). The CDR3 runs 13 residues. Trimming left V 5 bases short and J 7 bases short, with 12 bases between. Germline V gene data show CDR1 as PRHDT and CDR2 as FYEKMQ (reference sequence). The CDR3 DNA is TGTGCCAGCAGCCCGCCCCGAGGGAATGAGCAGTTCTTC. This gives the protein CASSPPRGNEQFF.

This sequence joins TRBV2 and TRBJ1-6, with D possibly matching TRBD1 (6 bases). The CDR3 contains 14 residues. The germline V gene encodes CDR1 SNHLY and CDR2 FYNNEI. V was cut by 7 bases and J by 5 bases, with 12 bases left in between. In DNA, the CDR3 is TGTGCCAGCACCGAGCGGACAGATAATTCACCCCTCCACTTT. It translates to CASTERTDNSPLHF.

This chain's CDR3 is CASSLGGTGEWETQYF. As DNA, the CDR3 is TGCGCCAGCAGCTTGGGAGGGACAGGGGAGTGGGAGACCCAGTACTTC. This chain uses TRBV5-1 with TRBJ2-5, with 10 bases matching TRBD1. V shed 0 bases, J shed 5 bases, and the junction held 7 bases outside the gene matches. The CDR3 spans 16 residues. Germline-derived CDR1 and CDR2 are SGHRS and YFSETQ.

V and J are TRBV2 and TRBJ1-3; the D gene is possibly TRBD1 (6 bases). The V end lost 6 bases, the J end lost 0 bases, and 9 bases lay between the germline ends. CDR1 is SNHLY and CDR2 is FYNNEI in the germline V gene. The CDR3 runs to 14 residues. The chain's CDR3 is CASSLQGSGNTIYF. Here the CDR3 DNA reads TGTGCCAGCAGCTTACAGGGCTCTGGAAACACCATATATTTT.

This clone was counted a single time. This rearrangement joins TRBV29-1 to TRBJ2-5; 8 nucleotides line up with TRBD1. CDR3 length: 14 residues. Unmatched junction bases numbered 9, after V lost 5 bases and J lost 4 bases. The germline gives CDR1 SQVTM, CDR2 ANQGSEA. CDR3 amino acids: CSVSPLDRGETQYF. CDR3 sequence (DNA): TGCAGCGTTTCCCCCCTTGACAGGGGAGAGACCCAGTACTTC.

This rearrangement joins TRBV7-8 to TRBJ1-3; a possible D gene is TRBD1 (6 bases). The CDR3 is 18 amino acids. Germline CDR1 and CDR2: SGHVS and FQNEAQ. V lost 0 bases and J 1 base, leaving 16 bases between the germline ends. CDR3 sequence: CASSLATHQGLSGNTIYF. The CDR3 DNA is TGTGCCAGCAGCTTAGCCACCCATCAGGGGCTTTCTGGAAACACCATATATTTT.

This rearrangement joins TRBV18 to TRBJ2-2; D might be TRBD2 (5 bases). The CDR3 contains 17 residues. The V gene's germline CDR1 is KGHSH and CDR2 LQKENI. Trimming left V 6 bases short and J 0 bases short, with 17 bases between. DNA for the CDR3: TGTGCCAGCTCCGGAGGAACAGCCGACGCGAACACCGGGGAGCTGTTTTTT. Protein: CASSGGTADANTGELFF.

This chain links TRBV3-1 (or the pseudogene TRBV3-2) with TRBJ2-3; 11 positions match TRBD2. The V and J ends lost 0 bases and 5 bases, in that order; junction bases with no gene match: 1. CDR3 length equals 15 residues. Germline values: CDR1 LGHDT, CDR2 YNNKEL (reference sequence). Here the CDR3 reads CASSQDLAGGDTQYF. Written as DNA, the CDR3 is TGTGCCAGCAGCCAAGATCTAGCGGGAGGAGATACGCAGTATTTT.

J is TRBJ1-1 and V is TRBV7-9; perhaps TRBD1 as D (6 bases). Germline assignment: CDR1 SEHNR and CDR2 FQNEAQ (reference sequence). The germline V and J ends were trimmed by 5 bases and 4 bases, with 11 bases remaining between them. There are 13 residues in the CDR3. The CDR3, as DNA: TGTGCCAGCAGCCGTGAAGGGGGCACTGAAGCTTTCTTT. Translated: CASSREGGTEAFF. Complete variable domain (other parts from reference TRBV7-9 and TRBJ1-1): DTGVSQNPRHKITKRGQNVTFRCDPISEHNRLYWYRQTLGQGPEFLTYFQNEAQLEKSRLLSDRFSAERPKGSFSTLEIQRTEQGDSAMYLCASSREGGTEAFFGQGTRLTVV.

This chain uses TRBV29-1 with TRBJ2-3, with 8 positions matching TRBD2. Germline lookup yields CDR1 SQVTM and CDR2 ANQGSEA. This CDR3 region has 13 residues. The V gene end was trimmed by 4 bases and the J gene end by 6 bases; junction bases not matched to a gene: 6. The CDR3 is CSVGLAGLDTQYF. In nucleotides, the CDR3 is TGCAGCGTTGGGTTAGCGGGACTGGATACGCAGTATTTT.

The genes are TRBV27 and TRBJ2-3; 8 bases are a match to TRBD1. The CDR3 consists of 15 residues. Germline loops: CDR1 MNHEY, CDR2 SMNVEV (reference sequence). After removal of 7 bases from V and 0 bases from J, the junction contained 6 bases not matched to a gene. This CDR3 is CASTPDRVSTDTQYF. As DNA, the CDR3 is TGTGCCAGCACCCCGGACAGGGTCAGCACAGATACGCAGTATTTT.

The gene calls are TRBV19 and TRBJ2-1, with a tentative D call TRBD2 (5 bases). The germline gives CDR1 LNHDA, CDR2 SQIVND (reference sequence). This CDR3 is 14 amino acids long. Trimming pared 10 bases from V and 4 bases from J, leaving 17 bases between. CDR3 DNA sequence: TGTGCCACAAGGCCGAGGACTCAATACAATGAGCAGTTCTTC. Translating gives CATRPRTQYNEQFF.

This sequence joins TRBV7-9 and TRBJ2-6; D is possibly TRBD2 (6 bases). Germline values: CDR1 SEHNR, CDR2 FQNEAQ (reference sequence). The CDR3 is 16 residues long. With 5 bases removed from V and 1 base from J, the gap between germline ends came to 12 bases. In DNA form, the CDR3 reads TGTGCCAGCAGCACCCATGGGAGGTCTGGGGCCAACGTCCTGACTTTC. Translation: CASSTHGRSGANVLTF.

The chain is built from TRBV12-3 or TRBV12-4 and TRBJ2-5; 9 bases are a match to TRBD2. V trimming: 9 bases; J trimming: 0 bases; junction bases outside the gene matches: 2. CDR3 length: 13 amino acids. The CDR3 sequence is CASAGGDQETQYF. The CDR3 bases are TGTGCCAGTGCGGGAGGGGACCAAGAGACCCAGTACTTC.

V gene TRBV10-3 combines with J gene TRBJ2-3; perhaps TRBD2 as D (5 bases). V was clipped by 6 bases and J by 8 bases, with 12 bases between them. The CDR3 covers 12 residues. Germline V gene sequence: CDR1 ENHRY, CDR2 SYGVKD. The CDR3 protein is CAISGVSGTQYF. In nucleotides, the CDR3 is TGTGCCATCAGCGGGGTCAGTGGTACGCAGTATTTT.

The rearrangement joins TRBV9 to TRBJ2-1, with D possibly matching TRBD1 (6 bases). CDR1 is SGDLS, CDR2 YYNGEE, per germline. This CDR3 spans 13 amino acids. The germline V and J ends were trimmed by 0 bases and 7 bases, with 8 bases remaining between them. CDR3 in amino acids: CASSVGTGNEQFF. CDR3 nucleotides: TGTGCCAGCAGCGTAGGTACAGGGAATGAGCAGTTCTTC.

This chain links TRBV9 with TRBJ2-1; unclear D gene. This CDR3 has 14 residues. Germline V lookup: CDR1 SGDLS, CDR2 YYNGEE. Deletions cut 0 bases from V and 8 bases from J, with 12 bases between. CDR3 nucleotides: TGTGCCAGCAGCGTAGAGCCCCTAAGCGATGAGCAGTTCTTC. Its protein is CASSVEPLSDEQFF.

The rearrangement links TRBV19 to TRBJ2-6; unclear D gene. The CDR3 length is 11 residues. CDR1 and CDR2 (germline): LNHDA, SQIVND (reference sequence). Trimming took 8 bases from V and 4 from J, leaving 3 bases between them. This chain's CDR3 is CASSGANVLTF. The CDR3 DNA follows: TGTGCCAGTTCAGGGGCCAACGTCCTGACTTTC. The full variable domain, rest sourced from reference TRBV19 and TRBJ2-6, is DGGITQSPKYLFRKEGQNVTLSCEQNLNHDAMYWYRQDPGQGLRLIYYSQIVNDFQKGDIAEGYSVSREKKESFPLTVTSAQKNPTAFYLCASSGANVLTFGAGSRLTVL.

The chain couples TRBV6-1 to TRBJ2-7; TRBD1 agrees at 7 bases. Germline V CDR1 and CDR2: MNHNS, SASEGT. This CDR3 spans 14 amino acids. Unmatched junction bases numbered 2, after V lost 3 bases and J lost 0 bases. Here the CDR3 reads CASSDRGSSYEQYF. DNA for the CDR3: TGTGCCAGCAGTGACAGGGGGAGCTCCTACGAGCAGTACTTC.

In DNA form, the CDR3 reads TGTGCCAGCAGCGTAGTTGGGGGGATTACTGAAGCTTTCTTT. This translates into CASSVVGGITEAFF. This sequence joins TRBV9 and TRBJ1-1, with TRBD1 as a possible D gene (5 bases). Trimming took off 0 bases at V and 5 bases at J, with 11 bases between the two ends. The CDR3 spans 14 residues. Per germline, CDR1 SGDLS and CDR2 YYNGEE.

This clone turned up a few times. CDR3 region: CASSMDSTGRNTGELFF. The DNA for the CDR3 is TGCGCCAGCAGTATGGATTCGACAGGGCGAAACACCGGGGAGCTGTTTTTT. The chain employs TRBV5-1 and TRBJ2-2; 7 bases line up with TRBD1. Germline V lookup: CDR1 SGHRS, CDR2 YFSETQ. The trim removed 5 bases at V and 2 bases at J, leaving 12 bases unmatched. The CDR3 is 17 residues long.

The V gene is TRBV6-5, the J gene TRBJ1-1; TRBD1 is a possible D gene (6 bases). The CDR3 contains 15 residues. V was trimmed by 2 bases and J by 2 bases, leaving 12 bases between them. The germline gives CDR1 MNHEY, CDR2 SVGAGI. The CDR3 sequence: CASSYVGAGNTEAFF. The CDR3 nucleotides read TGTGCCAGCAGTTACGTGGGGGCTGGTAACACTGAAGCTTTCTTT.

The chain joins TRBV7-2 to TRBJ2-7; 7 bases fit TRBD1. Per germline, CDR1 SGHTA and CDR2 FQGNSA. V lost 8 bases and J lost 1; bases outside the gene matches: 5. The CDR3 runs to 13 residues. Written as DNA, the CDR3 is TGTGCCAGCGCCGAGGGGGCTTCCTACGAGCAGTACTTC. The encoded protein is CASAEGASYEQYF.

The chain has TRBV6-5 and TRBJ2-1; 14 bases agree with TRBD2. After removal of 1 base from V and 6 bases from J, the junction contained 2 bases not matched to a gene. CDR1 is MNHEY and CDR2 is SVGAGI in the germline V gene. The CDR3 loop spans 16 amino acids. The CDR3 DNA sequence: TGTGCCAGCAGTTACTGGGGGACTAGCGGGAGCAATGAGCAGTTCTTC. Translating gives CASSYWGTSGSNEQFF.